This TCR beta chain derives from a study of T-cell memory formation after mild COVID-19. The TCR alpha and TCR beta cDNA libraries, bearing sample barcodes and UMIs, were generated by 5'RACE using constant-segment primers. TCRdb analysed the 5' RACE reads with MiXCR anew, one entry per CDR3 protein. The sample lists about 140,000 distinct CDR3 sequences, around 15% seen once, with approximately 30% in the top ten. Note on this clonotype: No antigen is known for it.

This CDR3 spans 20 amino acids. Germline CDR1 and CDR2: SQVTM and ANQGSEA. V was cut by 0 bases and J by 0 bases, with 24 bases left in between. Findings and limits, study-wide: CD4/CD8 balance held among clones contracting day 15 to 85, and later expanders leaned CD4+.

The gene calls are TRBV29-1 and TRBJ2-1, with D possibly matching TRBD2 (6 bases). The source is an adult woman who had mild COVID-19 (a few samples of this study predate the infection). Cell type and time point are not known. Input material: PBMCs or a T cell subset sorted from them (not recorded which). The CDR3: CSVEEPLGSGGTLSYNEQFF. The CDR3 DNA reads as TGCAGCGTTGAAGAACCCCTTGGAAGCGGTGGGACTCTCTCCTACAATGAGCAGTTCTTC.